The clone carrying this TCR beta chain was observed a few times. What it recognizes is unknown. The source of the sample is a study of a mutant IDH1 vaccine in newly diagnosed glioma. Looking at the study overall: The initiation of vaccination occurred 4-6 weeks after radiotherapy alone, or with temozolomide cycles.

This CDR3 has 12 amino acids. Germline CDR1 LNHNV, CDR2 YYDKDF (reference sequence). Trimming left V 4 bases short and J 7 bases short, with 10 bases between. Documented time point: week 5, during vaccination. The study gave 300 ug of mutant IDH1 20-mer peptide per vaccine dose, with topical imiquimod. Method: immunoSEQ multiplex PCR; TCRdb's copy keeps in-frame clones and lacks some. This table holds tens of thousands of clones, about 86% found once. The clonotype comes from a woman between 50 and 59 years old with glioma. Source: PBMCs, taken from a glioma patient whose treatment included an IDH1 peptide vaccine. V usage is TRBV15 and J usage is TRBJ2-5, with D possibly being TRBD2 (5 bases). The CDR3 here is CATSTTSGTQYF. The CDR3 coding sequence is TGTGCCACCAGCACCACGAGCGGGACCCAGTACTTC.